The source of this T cell receptor (beta chain) is a study of technical replicates of blood from a handful of donors. The V gene end was trimmed by 3 bases and the J gene end by 4 bases; junction bases not matched to a gene: 7. Per the germline V gene, CDR1 is WSHSY and CDR2 is SAAADI. CDR3 size: 16 residues. Clones were sequenced by immunoSEQ multiplex PCR, and TCRdb holds only the in-frame ones, with some missing. The sample shows more than 90,000 clones, more than 90% of them seen only once. Sequenced: T cells isolated from PBMCs. V gene TRBV10-2 combines with J gene TRBJ2-3, with 10 bases that match TRBD2. The sequence was obtained from a human donor in good health. CDR3 residues: CASSERLAGGADTQYF. CDR3 in DNA: TGCGCCAGCAGTGAAAGACTAGCGGGTGGGGCAGATACGCAGTATTTT.